This record covers a single T cell receptor beta chain. What it binds is not known. This specimen comes from a study of early T cells in non-severe SARS-CoV-2 infection. Study context: Sequenced material consisted of bulk RNA (from unsorted whole blood), and chains were unpaired. Study-wide results and caveats: CD4 and private specificities were missed by VDJdb matching, which favored anti-spike CD8 responses.

The V end lost 8 bases, the J end lost 9 bases, and 17 bases lay between the germline ends. CDR3 length: 14 residues. Germline V gene sequence: CDR1 MGHRA, CDR2 YSYEKL. The library protocol tagged individual cDNA molecules with unique molecular identifiers. A single record per CDR3 protein comes from TCRdb applying MiXCR to the 5' RACE reads. The sample lists more than 90,000 distinct CDR3 sequences, about 11% seen once, with 5.1% in the top ten. The sequenced sample consisted of whole blood. The chain couples TRBV4-1 to TRBJ1-6, with D possibly TRBD1 on 6 matching bases. The sequence came from an adult who was a healthcare worker with PCR-confirmed SARS-CoV-2 infection or an uninfected control (not recorded which). The DNA for the CDR3 is TGCGCCAGCGTCCGGAGGGGGGCGATTTCACCCCTCCACTTT. Protein product: CASVRRGAISPLHF.